These 11 T cell receptor beta chains originate from one sample sequenced in a study of cytomegalovirus exposure and HLA in healthy donors. Use of 60 Vbeta and 13 Jbeta primers characterized the PCR. Clones were sequenced by immunoSEQ multiplex PCR, and TCRdb holds only the in-frame ones, with some missing. The sample consists of 180,000 or so clones, 60% to 80% of them appearing once. Sequencing was carried out using PBMCs. The receptors were sampled from a man between 35 and 55 years old in good health and CMV-seronegative.

V is TRBV5-4 and J is TRBJ1-1, with D hard to call. Germline CDR1 and CDR2: SGHNT and YYREEE (reference sequence). The V end lost 0 bases, the J end lost 0 bases, and 3 bases lay between the germline ends. This CDR3 has 13 amino acids. The CDR3 DNA follows: TGTGCCAGCAGCTTGGATATGAACACTGAAGCTTTCTTT. Its protein is CASSLDMNTEAFF.

The gene calls are TRBV7-8 and TRBJ2-7; the match to TRBD1 covers 8 bases. The CDR3 runs 15 residues. Germline CDR1 SGHVS, CDR2 FQNEAQ. The ends lost 1 base at V and 4 bases at J; junction bases unmatched: 6. CDR3 residues: CASSLVTGGTYEQYF. DNA of the CDR3: TGTGCCAGCAGCTTAGTTACAGGGGGTACGTACGAGCAGTACTTC.

The rearrangement joins TRBV9 to TRBJ2-5; no firm D call. Trimming took 3 bases from V and 0 from J, leaving 9 bases between them. CDR3 length: 14 amino acids. The germline V gene has CDR1 SGDLS and CDR2 YYNGEE. The CDR3 DNA reads TGTGCCAGCAGCGCCACAGTGTACCAAGAGACCCAGTACTTC. Its translation is CASSATVYQETQYF.

V is TRBV7-9 and J is TRBJ1-3, with D unresolved. This CDR3 has 14 residues. Between the trimmed V and J ends, which lost 6 bases and 0 bases, there was a span of 9 bases. Germline loops: CDR1 SEHNR, CDR2 FQNEAQ (reference sequence). The CDR3: CASRTDTSGNTIYF. The CDR3 DNA reads as TGTGCCAGCAGAACAGACACCTCTGGAAACACCATATATTTT.

The chain couples TRBV18 to TRBJ2-1, with D tentatively TRBD1 (6 bases). This CDR3 is 15 amino acids long. Germline values: CDR1 KGHSH, CDR2 LQKENI. V lost 3 bases and J lost 2, with 11 bases in between. This CDR3 is CASSPRQEAYNEQFF. The DNA of the CDR3 is TGTGCCAGCTCACCCCGACAGGAAGCCTACAATGAGCAGTTCTTC.

In this sample, this clone turned up a few times. The rearrangement joins TRBV5-1 to TRBJ2-1; D may be TRBD2 (6 bases). Trimming cost V 4 bases and J 5 bases, with 10 bases left between them. CDR1 and CDR2 from the germline V gene are SGHRS and YFSETQ. The CDR3 loop spans 13 amino acids. This CDR3 is CASSGEVDNEQFF. CDR3 nucleotides: TGCGCCAGCAGCGGGGAGGTGGACAATGAGCAGTTCTTC.

The chain links TRBV19 to TRBJ1-1; tentative D call: TRBD1 (6 bases). The germline CDR1 and CDR2 sequences are LNHDA and SQIVND (reference sequence). The CDR3 contains 14 residues. Trimming took 6 bases from V and 4 from J, leaving 15 bases between them. As DNA, the CDR3 is TGTGCCAGTAGCACCAGGGGATCGGTCACTGAAGCTTTCTTT. Translated, it gives CASSTRGSVTEAFF.

The rearrangement uses TRBV18 and TRBJ2-5; 9 bases map to TRBD2. The CDR3 totals 14 residues. CDR1 is KGHSH, CDR2 LQKENI, per germline. V shed 3 bases and J 4 bases; nucleotides not matched to a gene: 3. The CDR3 spells CASSPSGSPETQYF. The CDR3 DNA follows: TGTGCCAGCTCACCTAGCGGGAGTCCAGAGACCCAGTACTTC. Complete variable domain (other parts from reference TRBV18 and TRBJ2-5): NAGVMQNPRHLVRRRGQEARLRCSPMKGHSHVYWYRQLPEEGLKFMVYLQKENIIDESGMPKERFSAEFPKEGPSILRIQQVVRGDSAAYFCASSPSGSPETQYFGPGTRLLVL.

This clone has just a few counts. One end of the junction is discordant with germline, which a read error may explain. This rearrangement joins TRBV6-1 to TRBJ2-7; 13 nucleotides match TRBD2. The germline gives CDR1 MNHNS, CDR2 SASEGT. There are 19 residues in the CDR3. CDR3: CASSEGGLTSGRSPYEQYF. DNA of the CDR3: TGTGCCAGCAGCGAAGGGGGCTTGACTAGCGGGAGGTCCCCCTACGAGCAGTACTTC.

CDR3 coding DNA: TGTGCCAGCAGCTTTCGTAGCGGGGAGTCCGAGCAGTACTTC. It encodes CASSFRSGESEQYF. The chain couples TRBV7-9 to TRBJ2-5; 8 positions match TRBD2. Gene TRBJ2-7 matches the end of the DNA better, so the J call may be wrong. The CDR3 contains 14 residues. Germline-derived CDR1 and CDR2 are SEHNR and FQNEAQ (reference sequence).

CDR3 residues: CASSQERTGGYYEQYF. The CDR3 DNA follows: TGCGCCAGCAGCCAAGAAAGGACAGGGGGCTACTACGAGCAGTACTTC. V usage is TRBV4-1 and J usage is TRBJ2-7; 11 bases match TRBD1. Germline V CDR1 and CDR2: MGHRA, YSYEKL. The CDR3 has 16 amino acids. V dropped 0 bases and J dropped 3; count of bases not matched to a gene: 4.